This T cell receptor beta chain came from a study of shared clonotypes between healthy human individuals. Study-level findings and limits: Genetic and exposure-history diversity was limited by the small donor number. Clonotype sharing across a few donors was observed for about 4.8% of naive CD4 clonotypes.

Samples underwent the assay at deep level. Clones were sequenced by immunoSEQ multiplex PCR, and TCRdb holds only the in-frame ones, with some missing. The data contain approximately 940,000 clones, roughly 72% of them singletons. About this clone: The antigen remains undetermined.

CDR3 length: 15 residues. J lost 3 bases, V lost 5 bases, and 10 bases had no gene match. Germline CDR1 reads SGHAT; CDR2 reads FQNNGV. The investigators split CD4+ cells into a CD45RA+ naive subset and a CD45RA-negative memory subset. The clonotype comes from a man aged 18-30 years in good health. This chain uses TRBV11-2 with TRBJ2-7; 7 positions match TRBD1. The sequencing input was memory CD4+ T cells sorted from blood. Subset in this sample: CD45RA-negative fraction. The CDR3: CASSATTGKHYEQYF. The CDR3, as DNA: TGTGCCAGCAGCGCCACGACAGGGAAGCACTACGAGCAGTACTTC. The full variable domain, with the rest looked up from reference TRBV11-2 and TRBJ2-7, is EAGVAQSPRYKIIEKRQSVAFWCNPISGHATLYWYQQILGQGPKLLIQFQNNGVVDDSQLPKDRFSAERLKGVDSTLKIQPAKLEDSAVYLCASSATTGKHYEQYFGPGTRLTVT.